The rows below give T cell receptor beta chains drawn from one sample of a study of blood T cell repertoires in COVID-19. Measured with immunoSEQ multiplex PCR; TCRdb has only the in-frame clones, and not every one. The table has roughly 270,000 clones, almost 85% seen once; the top ten hold 4% to 6%. Sequenced sample: peripheral blood. All receptors derive from a man aged 50 to 60 with active or convalescent COVID-19. Each CDR3 is given with its conserved first and last residue. The D gene is left open where the match is weak. A row's size may be missing; if present it is once, few, many or a size class.

. TRBJ1-6 once TRBV10-3 TGTGCCATCAGTGACGGACAGAGTAATTCACCCCTCCACTTT CAISDGQSNSPLHF
TRBD1 TRBJ1-6 . TRBV7-9 TGTGCCAGCAGCCAACCGGACAGGGCTTCACCCCTCCACTTT CASSQPDRASPLHF
TRBD2 TRBJ2-5 . TRBV6-1 TGTGCCAGCAGTGCCGTTGGGGGTAGCGGGAGAATCGAGACCCAGTACTTC CASSAVGGSGRIETQYF
TRBD2 TRBJ2-1 . TRBV10-2 TGCGCCAGCCGTAGCGGGACACCTCCCGAGCAGTTCTTC CASRSGTPPEQFF
TRBD1 TRBJ2-2 . TRBV7-3 TGTGCCAGCAGTCAGGGGGCGGACACCGGGGAGCTGTTTTTT CASSQGADTGELFF
. TRBJ2-4 . TRBV7-2 TGTGCCAGCAGCTTTGGCGGCAAAAACATTCAGTACTTC CASSFGGKNIQYF
TRBD1 TRBJ1-2 . TRBV5-1 TGCGCCAGCAGCTTGACGCTGGCAGGGGGAGTAGATGGCTACACCTTC CASSLTLAGGVDGYTF
. TRBJ1-3 . TRBV30 TGTGCCTGGAGTCCGTCTAGAAACACCATATATTTT CAWSPSRNTIYF
. TRBJ1-5 once TRBV6-2/TRBV6-3 TGTGCCAGCAGTTCGCTATCCGATCCCCGCAACCAGCCCCAGCATTTT CASSSLSDPRNQPQHF
. TRBJ1-5 few TRBV4-1 TGCGCCAGCAGCTACCTTGGGGCAAGTCAGCCCCAGCATTTT CASSYLGASQPQHF
. TRBJ1-5 . TRBV3-1/TRBV3-2 TGTGCCAGCAGCCCCCAACCGGGGTTAAGTCAGCCCCAGCATTTT CASSPQPGLSQPQHF
TRBD1 TRBJ2-5 . TRBV27 TGTGCCAGCAGCCACCTTCCCCGGACAGGGGAGACCCAGTACTTC CASSHLPRTGETQYF
TRBD1 TRBJ2-7 . TRBV24-1 TGTGCCACCAGTGATTTAAAGCCCACGACAGGGAATTTTGACGAGCAGTACTTC CATSDLKPTTGNFDEQYF
. TRBJ2-7 . TRBV6-5 TGTGCCAGCAGGCAGGGTTGGTCCTACGAGCAGTACTTC CASRQGWSYEQYF
. TRBJ2-3 . TRBV30 TGTGCCTGGAGTCTATTAGTCACAGATACGCAGTATTTT CAWSLLVTDTQYF
TRBD1 TRBJ2-7 . TRBV30 TGTGCCTGGAGTCGACAGGGGGCCTACGAGCAGTACTTC CAWSRQGAYEQYF
. TRBJ1-1 . TRBV12-3/TRBV12-4 TGTGCCAGCAGTTTACTGGCCAACACTGAAGCTTTCTTT CASSLLANTEAFF
TRBD1 TRBJ1-2 . TRBV6-2/TRBV6-3 TGTGCCAGCAGCTCTGACAGGGACTATGGCTACACCTTC CASSSDRDYGYTF
TRBD1 TRBJ1-1 . TRBV7-9 TGTGCCAGCAGCACTTGGACAGGGGATGAAGCTTTCTTT CASSTWTGDEAFF
TRBD1 TRBJ1-2 few TRBV30 TGTGCCTGGAGCGGACAGGAGGTCTATGGCTACACCTTC CAWSGQEVYGYTF
. TRBJ2-1 . TRBV7-9 TGTGCCAGCAGCTTACTCGTGAATGAGCAGTTCTTC CASSLLVNEQFF
. TRBJ2-1 . TRBV11-2 TGTGCCAGCAGCTTCCCTCCGGGCTCCTACAATGAGCAGTTCTTC CASSFPPGSYNEQFF
TRBD1 TRBJ1-1 few TRBV5-6 TGTGCCAGCAGGGGACAGGGGAGTACGGAAGCTTTCTTT CASRGQGSTEAFF